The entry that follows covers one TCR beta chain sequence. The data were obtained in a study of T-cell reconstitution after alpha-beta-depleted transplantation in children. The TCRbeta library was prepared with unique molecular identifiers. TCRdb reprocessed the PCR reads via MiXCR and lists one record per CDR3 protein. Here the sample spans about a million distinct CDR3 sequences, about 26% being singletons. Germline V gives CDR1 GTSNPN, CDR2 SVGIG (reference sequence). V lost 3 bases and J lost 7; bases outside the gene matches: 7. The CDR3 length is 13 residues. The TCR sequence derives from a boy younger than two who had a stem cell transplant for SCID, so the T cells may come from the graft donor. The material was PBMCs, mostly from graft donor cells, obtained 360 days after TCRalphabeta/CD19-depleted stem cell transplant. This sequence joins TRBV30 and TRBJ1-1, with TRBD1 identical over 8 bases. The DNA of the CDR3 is TGTGCCTGGAGCGCCCGGACAGGGATTGAAGCTTTCTTT. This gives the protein CAWSARTGIEAFF.